A selection of T cell receptor beta chains follows, all from one sample in a study of technical replicates of blood from four donors. TCRdb keeps only in-frame clones here, not all; method: immunoSEQ multiplex PCR. The table records fewer than 90,000 clones, approximately 94% of them present only once. The sequenced material came from T cells isolated from PBMCs. These receptor sequences come from a human donor in good health. Each CDR3 is given with its conserved first and last residue. Each record gives: D gene, clone size, V gene, J gene, CDR3 protein, CDR3 DNA. A D gene is named only where the DNA matches it firmly. Clone size is given for some rows only: seen once, a few or many times, or a class if the clone is expanded.

TRBD2	-	TRBV27	TRBJ2-2	CASRLPGLAGAGGTGELFF	TGTGCCAGCAGATTACCGGGACTAGCGGGAGCGGGGGGCACCGGGGAGCTGTTTTTT
-	-	TRBV30	TRBJ2-5	CAWSLGGGLQETQYF	TGTGCCTGGAGCCTCGGCGGGGGCCTCCAAGAGACCCAGTACTTC
-	-	TRBV27	TRBJ1-1	CASSSGRDTGEAFF	TGTGCCAGCAGTTCTGGCCGGGACACGGGTGAAGCTTTCTTT
TRBD1	-	TRBV27	TRBJ2-7	CASSSRDRGYEQYF	TGTGCCAGCAGTTCCCGGGACAGAGGCTACGAGCAGTACTTC
-	-	TRBV18	TRBJ1-1	CASSPPPGANTEAFF	TGTGCCAGCTCACCACCCCCGGGTGCGAACACTGAAGCTTTCTTT
TRBD1	-	TRBV28	TRBJ1-2	CASSQPGGVESYGYTF	TGTGCCAGCAGTCAGCCAGGGGGCGTTGAGAGCTATGGCTACACCTTC
-	-	TRBV11-1	TRBJ2-2	CASSLEGFGELFF	TGTGCCAGCAGCCTGGAGGGGTTCGGGGAGCTGTTTTTT
-	-	TRBV19	TRBJ1-1	CASTHGLGAGQLNTEAFF	TGTGCCAGTACCCATGGCTTAGGGGCCGGACAGCTGAACACTGAAGCTTTCTTT
-	-	TRBV7-6	TRBJ2-5	CASSLKGVGRAFRETQYF	TGTGCCAGCAGCTTAAAAGGGGTTGGAAGGGCTTTCAGGGAGACCCAGTACTTC
TRBD2	-	TRBV6-5	TRBJ2-5	CASSSIGLAGQETQYF	TGTGCCAGCAGTTCTATAGGACTAGCGGGACAAGAGACCCAGTACTTC
TRBD1	-	TRBV11-2	TRBJ1-2	CASSPTGGSGYGYTF	TGTGCCAGCAGCCCGACAGGGGGCTCAGGATATGGCTACACCTTC
TRBD2	-	TRBV5-6	TRBJ2-5	CASSLESSGGAETQYF	TGTGCCAGCAGCTTGGAATCTAGCGGGGGGGCGGAGACCCAGTACTTC
-	-	TRBV5-6	TRBJ1-5	CASSSSTGYSNQPQHF	TGTGCCAGCAGCTCATCCACAGGTTATAGCAATCAGCCCCAGCATTTT
TRBD2	-	TRBV28	TRBJ2-2	CASMRGSRTGELFF	TGTGCCAGCATGCGGGGGTCGAGAACCGGGGAGCTGTTTTTT
TRBD2	once	TRBV7-8	TRBJ2-1	CASSRLAGENEQFF	TGTGCCAGCAGCCGACTAGCGGGGGAGAATGAGCAGTTCTTC
-	-	TRBV5-4	TRBJ1-2	CASSFKYNYGYTF	TGTGCCAGCAGCTTTAAATATAACTATGGCTACACCTTC
-	-	TRBV5-1	TRBJ1-5	CASSPTGNNQPQHF	TGCGCCAGCAGCCCTACAGGGAACAATCAGCCCCAGCATTTT
-	-	TRBV9	TRBJ1-4	CASSVDNPRRGEKLFF	TGTGCCAGCAGCGTAGACAATCCACGACGGGGTGAAAAACTGTTTTTT
TRBD1	few	TRBV6-6	TRBJ1-5	CASRTGVTGYNQPQHF	TGTGCCAGCAGAACGGGGGTGACAGGGTACAATCAGCCCCAGCATTTT
-	-	TRBV6-5	TRBJ1-5	CASSYSGQGAQPQHF	TGTGCCAGCAGTTACTCAGGGCAGGGTGCTCAGCCCCAGCATTTT
TRBD1	-	TRBV18	TRBJ2-2	CASSPPGQGVKTGELFF	TGTGCCAGCTCACCACCGGGGCAGGGGGTGAAGACCGGGGAGCTGTTTTTT
-	-	TRBV5-1	TRBJ1-2	CASSLLAGQLYGYTF	TGCGCCAGCAGCTTGCTAGCAGGACAGCTCTATGGCTACACCTTC
-	-	TRBV28	TRBJ1-2	CASNPQGHYGYTF	TGTGCCAGCAATCCCCAGGGCCACTATGGCTACACCTTC
TRBD2	-	TRBV2	TRBJ2-5	CASIQRENQETQYF	TGTGCCAGCATACAGCGGGAGAACCAAGAGACCCAGTACTTC
-	-	TRBV5-6	TRBJ1-2	CASSPITSNYGYTF	TGTGCCAGCAGCCCCATCACATCTAACTATGGCTACACCTTC
-	-	TRBV19	TRBJ2-7	CASSMETGIYEQYF	TGTGCCAGTAGTATGGAGACTGGCATCTACGAGCAGTACTTC
-	-	TRBV9	TRBJ2-7	CASSVDYEPYEQYF	TGTGCCAGCAGCGTAGATTACGAGCCCTACGAGCAGTACTTC
TRBD1	-	TRBV4-2	TRBJ1-4	CASRSPGQGYEKLFF	TGTGCCAGCCGATCACCGGGACAGGGATATGAAAAACTGTTTTTT
-	-	TRBV5-1	TRBJ1-1	CASSLLSTPLNTEAFF	TGCGCCAGCAGCTTATTATCTACCCCTCTGAACACTGAAGCTTTCTTT
-	once	TRBV7-2	TRBJ1-4	CASSLGASFNEKLFF	TGTGCCAGCAGCTTAGGGGCCAGCTTTAATGAAAAACTGTTTTTT
TRBD1	-	TRBV6-1	TRBJ2-7	CASPTGFRGEQYF	TGTGCCAGCCCGACAGGGTTTAGAGGGGAGCAGTACTTC
-	-	TRBV6-5	TRBJ1-2	CASSDPGQRYGYTF	TGTGCCAGCAGTGACCCAGGACAGCGCTATGGCTACACCTTC
TRBD2	-	TRBV11-3	TRBJ2-5	CASSKRTSGVGKTQYF	TGTGCCAGCAGCAAGAGGACTAGCGGGGTGGGAAAGACCCAGTACTTC
TRBD2	-	TRBV27	TRBJ2-3	CATSPPRLAGGLNTQYF	TGTGCCACCTCACCCCCGAGACTAGCGGGGGGGCTTAATACGCAGTATTTT
-	-	TRBV6-5	TRBJ1-1	CASSYSGGSTEAFF	TGTGCCAGCAGTTACTCGGGGGGTTCCACTGAAGCTTTCTTT
TRBD1	-	TRBV6-6	TRBJ1-4	CASSPKGANNEKLFF	TGTGCCAGCAGCCCGAAGGGGGCGAATAATGAAAAACTGTTTTTT
-	-	TRBV11-3	TRBJ2-1	CASSLSHYRFNEQFF	TGTGCCAGCAGCTTATCCCACTACCGGTTCAATGAGCAGTTCTTC
-	-	TRBV5-4	TRBJ2-1	CASSLGGEAYNEQFF	TGTGCCAGCAGCTTGGGAGGGGAGGCTTACAATGAGCAGTTCTTC
TRBD2	-	TRBV13	TRBJ2-1	CASSLSLAGSGSYNEQFF	TGTGCCAGCAGCTTATCTCTAGCGGGGTCAGGCTCCTACAATGAGCAGTTCTTC
-	-	TRBV12-5	TRBJ2-7	CASGLSHRDEQYF	TGTGCTAGTGGTTTGTCGCACAGGGACGAGCAGTACTTC